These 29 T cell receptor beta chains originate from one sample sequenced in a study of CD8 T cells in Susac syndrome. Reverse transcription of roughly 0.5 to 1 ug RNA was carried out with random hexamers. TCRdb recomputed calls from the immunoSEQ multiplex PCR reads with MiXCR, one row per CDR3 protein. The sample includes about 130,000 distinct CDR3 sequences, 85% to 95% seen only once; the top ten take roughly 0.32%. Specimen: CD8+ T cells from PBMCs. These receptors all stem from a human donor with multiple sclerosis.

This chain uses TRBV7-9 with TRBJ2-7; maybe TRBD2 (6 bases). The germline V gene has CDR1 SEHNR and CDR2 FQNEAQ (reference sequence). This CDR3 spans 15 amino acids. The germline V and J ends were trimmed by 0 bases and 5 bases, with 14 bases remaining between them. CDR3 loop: CASSLAGLGVHEQYF. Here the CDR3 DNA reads TGTGCCAGCAGCTTAGCGGGACTTGGGGTCCACGAGCAGTACTTC.

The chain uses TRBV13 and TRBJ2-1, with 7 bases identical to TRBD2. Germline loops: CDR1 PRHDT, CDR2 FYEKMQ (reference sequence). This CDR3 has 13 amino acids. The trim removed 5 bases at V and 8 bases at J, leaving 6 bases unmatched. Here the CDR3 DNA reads TGTGCCAGCAGCGTCGGGGGGAACGATGAGCAGTTCTTC. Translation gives CASSVGGNDEQFF.

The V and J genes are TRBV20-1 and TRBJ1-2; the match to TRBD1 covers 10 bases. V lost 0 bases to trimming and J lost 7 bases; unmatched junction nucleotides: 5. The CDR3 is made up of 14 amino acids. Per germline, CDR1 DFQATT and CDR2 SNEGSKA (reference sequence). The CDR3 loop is CSARDPTGGGGYTF. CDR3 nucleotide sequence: TGCAGTGCTAGAGACCCGACAGGGGGCGGTGGCTACACCTTC.

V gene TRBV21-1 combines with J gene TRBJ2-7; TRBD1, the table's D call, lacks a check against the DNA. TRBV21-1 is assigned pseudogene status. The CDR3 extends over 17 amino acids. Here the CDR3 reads CASSSPRDNNRKHEQYV. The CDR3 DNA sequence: TGTGCCAGCAGCTCACCCCGGGACAACAATCGGAAGCACGAGCAGTACGTC.

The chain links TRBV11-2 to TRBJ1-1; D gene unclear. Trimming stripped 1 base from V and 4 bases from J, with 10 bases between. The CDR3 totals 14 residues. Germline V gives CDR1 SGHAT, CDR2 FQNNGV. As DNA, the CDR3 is TGTGCCAGCAGCTTAGTTGTGGGTTCCACTGAAGCTTTCTTT. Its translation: CASSLVVGSTEAFF.

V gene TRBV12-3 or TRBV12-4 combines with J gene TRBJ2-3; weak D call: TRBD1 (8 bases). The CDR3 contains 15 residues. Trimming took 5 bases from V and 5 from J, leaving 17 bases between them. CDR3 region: CASSPTGGVGDTQYF. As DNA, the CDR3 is TGTGCCAGCAGTCCTACAGGGGGGGTAGGAGATACGCAGTATTTT.

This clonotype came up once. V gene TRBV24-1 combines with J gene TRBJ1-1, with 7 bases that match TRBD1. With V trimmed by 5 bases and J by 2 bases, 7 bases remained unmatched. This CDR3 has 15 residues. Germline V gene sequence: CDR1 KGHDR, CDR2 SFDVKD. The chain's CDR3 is CATSARQGPNTEAFF. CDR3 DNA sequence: TGTGCCACCAGTGCTCGACAGGGACCCAACACTGAAGCTTTCTTT.

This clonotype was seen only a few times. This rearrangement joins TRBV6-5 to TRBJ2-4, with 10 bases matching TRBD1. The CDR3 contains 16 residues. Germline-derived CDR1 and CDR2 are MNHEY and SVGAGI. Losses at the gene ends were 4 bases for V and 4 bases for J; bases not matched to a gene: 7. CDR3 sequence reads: CASSSGTGVSKNIQYF. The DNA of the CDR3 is TGTGCCAGCAGTTCTGGGACAGGGGTTTCTAAAAACATTCAGTACTTC.

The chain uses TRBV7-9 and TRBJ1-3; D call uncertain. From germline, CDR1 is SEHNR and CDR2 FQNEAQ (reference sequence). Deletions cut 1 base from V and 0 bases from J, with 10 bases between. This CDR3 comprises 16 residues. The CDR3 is CASSLVLESSGNTIYF. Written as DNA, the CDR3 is TGTGCCAGCAGCTTAGTATTGGAGAGCTCTGGAAACACCATATATTTT.

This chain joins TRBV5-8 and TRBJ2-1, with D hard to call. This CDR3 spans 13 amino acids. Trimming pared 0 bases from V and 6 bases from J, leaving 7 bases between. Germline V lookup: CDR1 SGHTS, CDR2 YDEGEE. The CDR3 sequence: CASSLGLRNEQFF. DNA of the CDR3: TGTGCCAGCAGCTTGGGGCTACGCAATGAGCAGTTCTTC.

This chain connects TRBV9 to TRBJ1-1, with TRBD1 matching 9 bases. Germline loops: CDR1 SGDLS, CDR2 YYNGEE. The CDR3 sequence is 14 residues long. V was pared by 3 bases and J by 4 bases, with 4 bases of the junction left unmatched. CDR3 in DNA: TGTGCCAGCAGCGGGGGGACAGGGTCCACTGAAGCTTTCTTT. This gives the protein CASSGGTGSTEAFF.

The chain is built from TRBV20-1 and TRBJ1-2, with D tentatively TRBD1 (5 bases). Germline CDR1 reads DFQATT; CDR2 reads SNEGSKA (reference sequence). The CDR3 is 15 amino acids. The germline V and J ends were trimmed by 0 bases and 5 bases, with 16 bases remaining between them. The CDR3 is CSARDQAGLIYGYTF. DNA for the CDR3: TGCAGTGCTAGAGATCAAGCAGGGTTGATTTATGGCTACACCTTC.

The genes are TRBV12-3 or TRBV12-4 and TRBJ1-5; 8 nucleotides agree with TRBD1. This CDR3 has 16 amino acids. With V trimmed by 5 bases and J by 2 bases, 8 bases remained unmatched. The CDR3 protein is CASSPDRGGGNQPQHF. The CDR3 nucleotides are TGTGCCAGCAGTCCCGACAGGGGAGGTGGCAATCAGCCCCAGCATTTT.

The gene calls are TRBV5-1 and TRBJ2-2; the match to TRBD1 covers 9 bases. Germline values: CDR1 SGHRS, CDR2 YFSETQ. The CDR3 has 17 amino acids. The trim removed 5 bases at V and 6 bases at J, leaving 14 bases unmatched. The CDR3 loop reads CASRQITGTGQAGELFF. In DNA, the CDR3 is TGCGCCAGCAGGCAGATAACCGGGACAGGGCAGGCCGGGGAGCTGTTTTTT.

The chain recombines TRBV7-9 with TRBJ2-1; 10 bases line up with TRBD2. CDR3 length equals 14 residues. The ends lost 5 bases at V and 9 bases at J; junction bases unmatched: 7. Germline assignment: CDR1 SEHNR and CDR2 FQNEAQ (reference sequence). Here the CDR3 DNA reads TGTGCCAGCAGCCCGGCTAGCGGGAGTGGTGAGCAGTTCTTC. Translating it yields CASSPASGSGEQFF.

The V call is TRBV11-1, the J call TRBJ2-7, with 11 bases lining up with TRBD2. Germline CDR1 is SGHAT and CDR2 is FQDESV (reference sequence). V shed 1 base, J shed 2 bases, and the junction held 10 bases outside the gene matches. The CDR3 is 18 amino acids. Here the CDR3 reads CASSLGGTSGIIAYEQYF. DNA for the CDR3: TGTGCCAGCAGCTTAGGGGGGACTAGCGGCATCATCGCCTACGAGCAGTACTTC.

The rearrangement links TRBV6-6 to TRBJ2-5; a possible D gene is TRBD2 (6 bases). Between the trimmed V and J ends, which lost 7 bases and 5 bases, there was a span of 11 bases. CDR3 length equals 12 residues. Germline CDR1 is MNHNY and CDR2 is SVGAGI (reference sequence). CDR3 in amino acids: CASTLRGETQYF. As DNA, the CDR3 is TGTGCCAGCACTCTCCGGGGGGAGACCCAGTACTTC.

CDR3 DNA sequence: TGTGCCAGCAGCGTAGGATGGCGGGACCCCTACGAGCAGTACTTC. Its translation: CASSVGWRDPYEQYF. This rearrangement joins TRBV9 to TRBJ2-7; possible D gene TRBD2, 6 bases. The V gene's germline CDR1 is SGDLS and CDR2 YYNGEE. Deletions cut 0 bases from V and 2 bases from J, with 12 bases between. This CDR3 contains 15 residues. The full variable domain, rest sourced from reference TRBV9 and TRBJ2-7, is DSGVTQTPKHLITATGQRVTLRCSPRSGDLSVYWYQQSLDQGLQFLIQYYNGEERAKGNILERFSAQQFPDLHSELNLSSLELGDSALYFCASSVGWRDPYEQYFGPGTRLTVT.

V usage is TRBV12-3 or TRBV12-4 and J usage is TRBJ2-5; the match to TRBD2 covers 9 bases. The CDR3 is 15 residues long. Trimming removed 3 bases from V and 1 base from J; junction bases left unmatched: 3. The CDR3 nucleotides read TGTGCCAGCAGTTTCGCGGGAGGGCCCCAAGAGACCCAGTACTTC. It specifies CASSFAGGPQETQYF.

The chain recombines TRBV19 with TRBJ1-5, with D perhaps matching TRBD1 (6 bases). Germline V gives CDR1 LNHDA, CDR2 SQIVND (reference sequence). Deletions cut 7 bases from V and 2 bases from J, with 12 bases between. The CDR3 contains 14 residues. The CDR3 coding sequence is TGTGCCAGTAAGGGGGGGCACGGCAATCAGCCCCAGCATTTT. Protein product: CASKGGHGNQPQHF. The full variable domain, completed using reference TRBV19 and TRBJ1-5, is DGGITQSPKYLFRKEGQNVTLSCEQNLNHDAMYWYRQDPGQGLRLIYYSQIVNDFQKGDIAEGYSVSREKKESFPLTVTSAQKNPTAFYLCASKGGHGNQPQHFGDGTRLSIL.

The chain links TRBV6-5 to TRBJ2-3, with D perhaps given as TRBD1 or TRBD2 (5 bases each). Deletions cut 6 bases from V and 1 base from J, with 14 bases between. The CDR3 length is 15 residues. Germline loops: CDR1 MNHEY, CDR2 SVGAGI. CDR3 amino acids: CASRYRDRGTDTQYF. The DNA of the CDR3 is TGTGCCAGCAGATACCGGGACCGTGGCACAGATACGCAGTATTTT.

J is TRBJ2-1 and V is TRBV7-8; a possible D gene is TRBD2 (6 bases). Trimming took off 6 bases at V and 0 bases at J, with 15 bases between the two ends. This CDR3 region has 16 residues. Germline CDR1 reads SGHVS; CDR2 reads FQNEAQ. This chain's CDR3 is CASSLQRVSSYNEQFF. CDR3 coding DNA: TGTGCCAGCAGTCTACAGCGGGTCAGCTCCTACAATGAGCAGTTCTTC.

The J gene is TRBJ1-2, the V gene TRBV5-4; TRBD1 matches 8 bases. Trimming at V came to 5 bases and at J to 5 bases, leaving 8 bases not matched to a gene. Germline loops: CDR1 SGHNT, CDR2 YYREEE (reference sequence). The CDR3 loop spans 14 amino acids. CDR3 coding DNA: TGTGCCAGCAGGAGGACAGGGACCGGGTATGGCTACACCTTC. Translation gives CASRRTGTGYGYTF.

The CDR3 here is CASSFGGSGGYTF. CDR3 nucleotide sequence: TGTGCCAGCAGCTTCGGGGGCTCTGGTGGCTACACCTTC. J is TRBJ1-2 and V is TRBV7-3, with D possibly being TRBD1 (6 bases). This CDR3 region has 13 residues. V shed 3 bases and J shed 7 bases, with 12 bases lying between them. The germline CDR1 and CDR2 sequences are SGHTA and FQGTGA.

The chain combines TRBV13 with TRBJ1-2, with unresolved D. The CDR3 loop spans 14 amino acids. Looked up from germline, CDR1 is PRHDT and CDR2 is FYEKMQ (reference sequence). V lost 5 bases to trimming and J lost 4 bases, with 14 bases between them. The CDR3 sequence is CASSPTTGSYGYTF. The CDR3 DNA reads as TGTGCCAGCAGCCCGACGACGGGGTCCTATGGCTACACCTTC.

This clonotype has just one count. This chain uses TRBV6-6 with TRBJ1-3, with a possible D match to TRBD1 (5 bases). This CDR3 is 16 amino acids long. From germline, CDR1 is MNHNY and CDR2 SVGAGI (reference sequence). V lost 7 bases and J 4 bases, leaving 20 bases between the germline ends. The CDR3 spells CASTSRGGSYGNTIYF. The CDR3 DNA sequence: TGTGCCAGCACCTCCCGCGGGGGTTCGTACGGAAACACCATATATTTT.

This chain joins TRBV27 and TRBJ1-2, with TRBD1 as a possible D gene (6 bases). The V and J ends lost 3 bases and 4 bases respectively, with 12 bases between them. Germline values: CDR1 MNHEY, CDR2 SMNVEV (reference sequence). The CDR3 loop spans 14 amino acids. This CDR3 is CASSFRGLGYGYTF. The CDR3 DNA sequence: TGTGCCAGCAGTTTCAGGGGACTGGGCTATGGCTACACCTTC.

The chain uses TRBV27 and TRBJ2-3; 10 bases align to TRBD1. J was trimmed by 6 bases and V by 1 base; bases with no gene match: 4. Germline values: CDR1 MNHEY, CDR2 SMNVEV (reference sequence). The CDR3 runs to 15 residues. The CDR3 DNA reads TGTGCCAGCAGTTTATATGGGACAGGGGTTGATACGCAGTATTTT. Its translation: CASSLYGTGVDTQYF.

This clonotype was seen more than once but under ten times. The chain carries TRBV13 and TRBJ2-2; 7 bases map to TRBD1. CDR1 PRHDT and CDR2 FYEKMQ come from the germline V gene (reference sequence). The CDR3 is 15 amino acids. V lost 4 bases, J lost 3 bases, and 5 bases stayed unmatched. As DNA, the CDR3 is TGTGCCAGCAGCTGGGGGACAGTCGACACCGGGGAGCTGTTTTTT. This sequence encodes CASSWGTVDTGELFF.